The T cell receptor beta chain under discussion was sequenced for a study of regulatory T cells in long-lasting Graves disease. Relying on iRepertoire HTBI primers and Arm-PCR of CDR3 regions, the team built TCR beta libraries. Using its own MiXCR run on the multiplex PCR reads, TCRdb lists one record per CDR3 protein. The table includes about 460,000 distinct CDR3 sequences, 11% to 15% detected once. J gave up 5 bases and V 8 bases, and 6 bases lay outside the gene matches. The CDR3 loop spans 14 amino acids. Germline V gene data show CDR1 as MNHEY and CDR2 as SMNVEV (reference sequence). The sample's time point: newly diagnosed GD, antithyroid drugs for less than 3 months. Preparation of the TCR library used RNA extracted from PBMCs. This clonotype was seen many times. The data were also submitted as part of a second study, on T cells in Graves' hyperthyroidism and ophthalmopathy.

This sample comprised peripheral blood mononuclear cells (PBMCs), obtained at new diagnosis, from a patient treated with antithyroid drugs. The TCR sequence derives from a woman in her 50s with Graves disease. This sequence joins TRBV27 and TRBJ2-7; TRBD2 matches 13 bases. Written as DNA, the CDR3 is TGTGCCAGCCGGACTAGCGGGAGCGTCAACGAGCAGTACTTC. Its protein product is CASRTSGSVNEQYF.